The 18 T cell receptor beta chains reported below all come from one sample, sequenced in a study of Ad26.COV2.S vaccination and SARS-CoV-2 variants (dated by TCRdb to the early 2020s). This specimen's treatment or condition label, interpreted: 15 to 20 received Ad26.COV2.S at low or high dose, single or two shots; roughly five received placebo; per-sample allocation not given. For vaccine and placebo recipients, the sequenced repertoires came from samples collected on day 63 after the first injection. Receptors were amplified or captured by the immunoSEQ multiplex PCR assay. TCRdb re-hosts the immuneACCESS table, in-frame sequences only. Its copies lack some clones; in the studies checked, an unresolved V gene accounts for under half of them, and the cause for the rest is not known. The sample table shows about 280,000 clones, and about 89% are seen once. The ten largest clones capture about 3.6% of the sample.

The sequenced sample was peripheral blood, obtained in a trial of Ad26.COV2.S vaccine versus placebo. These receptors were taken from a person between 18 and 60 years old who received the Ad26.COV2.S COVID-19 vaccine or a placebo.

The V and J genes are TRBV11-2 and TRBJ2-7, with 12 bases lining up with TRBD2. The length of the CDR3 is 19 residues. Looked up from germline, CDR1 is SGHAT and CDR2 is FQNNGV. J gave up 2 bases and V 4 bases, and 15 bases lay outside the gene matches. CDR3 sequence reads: CASSSPRGSTSGGTYEQYF. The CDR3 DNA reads TGTGCCAGCAGCTCCCCTCGGGGGAGTACTAGCGGGGGGACCTACGAGCAGTACTTC. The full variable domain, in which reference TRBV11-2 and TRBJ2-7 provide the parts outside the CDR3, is EAGVAQSPRYKIIEKRQSVAFWCNPISGHATLYWYQQILGQGPKLLIQFQNNGVVDDSQLPKDRFSAERLKGVDSTLKIQPAKLEDSAVYLCASSSPRGSTSGGTYEQYFGPGTRLTVT.

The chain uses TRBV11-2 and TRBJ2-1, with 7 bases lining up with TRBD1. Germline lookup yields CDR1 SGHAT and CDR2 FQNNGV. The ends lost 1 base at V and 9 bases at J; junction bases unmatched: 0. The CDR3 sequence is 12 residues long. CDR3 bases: TGTGCCAGCAGCTTAGGACAGGGTGAGCAGTTCTTC. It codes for CASSLGQGEQFF.

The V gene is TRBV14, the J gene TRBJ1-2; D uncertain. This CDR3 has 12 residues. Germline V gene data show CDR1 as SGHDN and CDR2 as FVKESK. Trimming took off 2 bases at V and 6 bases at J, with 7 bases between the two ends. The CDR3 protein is CASSQSRDGYTF. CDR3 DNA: TGTGCCAGCAGCCAATCGCGAGATGGCTACACCTTC. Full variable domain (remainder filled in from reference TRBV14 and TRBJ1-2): EAGVTQFPSHSVIEKGQTVTLRCDPISGHDNLYWYRRVMGKEIKFLLHFVKESKQDESGMPNNRFLAERTGGTYSTLKVQPAELEDSGVYFCASSQSRDGYTFGSGTRLTVV.

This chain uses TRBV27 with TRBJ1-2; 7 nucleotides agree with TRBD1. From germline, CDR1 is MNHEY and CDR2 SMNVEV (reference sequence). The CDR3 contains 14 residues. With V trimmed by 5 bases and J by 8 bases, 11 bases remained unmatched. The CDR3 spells CASSRQGLIGGYTF. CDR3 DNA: TGTGCCAGCAGTCGACAGGGCTTAATAGGGGGCTACACCTTC.

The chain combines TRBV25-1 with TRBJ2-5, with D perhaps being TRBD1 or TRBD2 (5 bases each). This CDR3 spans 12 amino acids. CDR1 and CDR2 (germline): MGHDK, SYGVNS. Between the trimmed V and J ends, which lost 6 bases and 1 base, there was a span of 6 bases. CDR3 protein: CASRGPQETQYF. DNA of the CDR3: TGTGCCAGCAGGGGACCCCAAGAGACCCAGTACTTC.

The CDR3 sequence is CASSLGPGTDTEAFF. CDR3 DNA: TGTGCCAGCAGCTTGGGGCCGGGCACGGACACTGAAGCTTTCTTT. The chain joins TRBV5-5 to TRBJ1-1; D unclear. Germline V CDR1 and CDR2: SGHKS, YYEKEE (reference sequence). The ends were cut back, 0 bases at V and 3 bases at J, with 12 bases in the middle. CDR3 length: 15 amino acids.

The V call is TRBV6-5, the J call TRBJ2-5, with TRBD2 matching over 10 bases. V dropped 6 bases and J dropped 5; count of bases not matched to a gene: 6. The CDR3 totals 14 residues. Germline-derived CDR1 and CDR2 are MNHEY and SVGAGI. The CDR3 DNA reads TGTGCCAGCAGACTAGCGGGGCCCGGGGAGACCCAGTACTTC. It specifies CASRLAGPGETQYF.

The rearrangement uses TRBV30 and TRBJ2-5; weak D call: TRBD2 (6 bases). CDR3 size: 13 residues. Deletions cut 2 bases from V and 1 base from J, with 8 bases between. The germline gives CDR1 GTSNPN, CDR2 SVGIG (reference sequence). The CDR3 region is CAWSRDSQETQYF. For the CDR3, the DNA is TGTGCCTGGAGTAGGGACTCCCAAGAGACCCAGTACTTC.

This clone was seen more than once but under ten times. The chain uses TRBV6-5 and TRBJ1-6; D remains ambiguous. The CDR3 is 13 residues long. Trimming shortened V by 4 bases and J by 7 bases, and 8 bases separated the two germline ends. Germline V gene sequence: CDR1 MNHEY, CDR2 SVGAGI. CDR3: CASSSLENSPLHF. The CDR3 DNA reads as TGTGCCAGCAGTTCCCTAGAAAATTCACCCCTCCACTTT.

The CDR3 bases are TGTGCCAGCAGTTCGACCGGGACAGGGATCTACGAGCAGTACTTC. Its translation is CASSSTGTGIYEQYF. The gene calls are TRBV6-5 and TRBJ2-7; 9 positions agree with TRBD1. Germline CDR1 is MNHEY and CDR2 is SVGAGI. The length of the CDR3 is 15 residues. Trimming at V came to 4 bases and at J to 3 bases, leaving 7 bases not matched to a gene.

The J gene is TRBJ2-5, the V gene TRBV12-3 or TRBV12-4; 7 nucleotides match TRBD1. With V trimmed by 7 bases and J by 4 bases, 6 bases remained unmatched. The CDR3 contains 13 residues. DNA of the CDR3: TGTGCCAGCACCCTCCCAGGGGGAGAGACCCAGTACTTC. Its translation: CASTLPGGETQYF.

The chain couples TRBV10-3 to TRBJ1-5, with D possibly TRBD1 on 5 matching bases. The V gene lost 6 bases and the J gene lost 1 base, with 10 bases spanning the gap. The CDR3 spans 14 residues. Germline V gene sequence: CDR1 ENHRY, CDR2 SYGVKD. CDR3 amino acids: CAIRGEWSNQPQHF. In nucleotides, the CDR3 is TGTGCCATCAGAGGGGAATGGAGCAATCAGCCCCAGCATTTT.

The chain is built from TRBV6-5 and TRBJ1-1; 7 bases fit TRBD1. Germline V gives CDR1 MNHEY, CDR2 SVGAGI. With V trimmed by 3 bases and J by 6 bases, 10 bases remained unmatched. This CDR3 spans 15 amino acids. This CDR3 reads CASSYTRAGGPEAFF. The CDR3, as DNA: TGTGCCAGCAGTTATACAAGGGCAGGGGGGCCTGAAGCTTTCTTT.

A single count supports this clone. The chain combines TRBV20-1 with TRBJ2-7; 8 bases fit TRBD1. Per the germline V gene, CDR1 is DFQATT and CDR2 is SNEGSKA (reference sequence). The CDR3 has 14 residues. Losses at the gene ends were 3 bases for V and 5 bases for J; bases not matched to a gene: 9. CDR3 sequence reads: CSASGATGAHEQYF. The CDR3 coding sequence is TGCAGTGCTAGTGGGGCGACAGGGGCCCACGAGCAGTACTTC.

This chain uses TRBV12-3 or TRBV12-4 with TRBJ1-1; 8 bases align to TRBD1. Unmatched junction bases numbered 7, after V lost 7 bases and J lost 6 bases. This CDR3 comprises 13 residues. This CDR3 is CASTAQGVPEAFF. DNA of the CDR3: TGTGCCAGCACCGCACAGGGGGTACCTGAAGCTTTCTTT.

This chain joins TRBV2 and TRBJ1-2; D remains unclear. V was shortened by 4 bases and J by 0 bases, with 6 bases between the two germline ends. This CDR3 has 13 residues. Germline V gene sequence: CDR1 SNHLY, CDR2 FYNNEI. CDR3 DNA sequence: TGTGCCAGCAGTGTTGCAGCTAACTATGGCTACACCTTC. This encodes CASSVAANYGYTF.

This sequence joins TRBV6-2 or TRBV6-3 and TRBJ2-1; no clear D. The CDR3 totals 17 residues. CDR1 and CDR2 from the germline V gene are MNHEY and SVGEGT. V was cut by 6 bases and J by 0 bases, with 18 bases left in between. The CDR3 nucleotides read TGTGCCAGCAGCCCTCCTACTCCGTCCACCTCCTACAATGAGCAGTTCTTC. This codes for CASSPPTPSTSYNEQFF.

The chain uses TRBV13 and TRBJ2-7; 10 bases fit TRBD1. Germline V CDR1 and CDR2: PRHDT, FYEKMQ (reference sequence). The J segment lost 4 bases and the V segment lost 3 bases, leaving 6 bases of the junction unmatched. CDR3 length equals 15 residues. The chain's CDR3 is CASSFAGQGSYEQYF. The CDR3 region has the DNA TGTGCCAGCAGCTTTGCGGGACAGGGGTCTTACGAGCAGTACTTC.